The 2 T cell receptor beta chains below all came from one sample that was sequenced in a study of T cells in Graves' hyperthyroidism and ophthalmopathy. Researchers took RNA transcripts and amplified the TCR beta CDR3 regions from them. The HTBI primer set served for first-round RT-PCR of the TCR CDR3. TCRdb redid the calling of the multiplex PCR reads with MiXCR, one entry per CDR3 protein. The sample yields about 600,000 distinct CDR3 sequences, about 14% seen once. Sequenced material: blood. These receptors originate from a woman aged 45-65 years with Graves' ophthalmopathy.

The chain uses TRBV2 and TRBJ2-1; D is possibly TRBD1 (5 bases). The CDR3 length is 13 residues. V was clipped by 5 bases and J by 8 bases, with 13 bases between them. CDR1 and CDR2 (germline): SNHLY, FYNNEI. CDR3 in DNA: TGTGCCAGCAGTTTAGCAGGGATGGATGAGCAGTTCTTC. It codes for CASSLAGMDEQFF.

This clonotype was observed many times. V and J are TRBV28 and TRBJ2-1; D is uncertain. Germline assignment: CDR1 MDHEN and CDR2 SYDVKM. The CDR3 covers 14 residues. The ends were cut back, 1 base at V and 9 bases at J, with 13 bases in the middle. CDR3 bases: TGTGCCAGCAGTTTATTAGAGGCGGATAGTGAGCAGTTCTTC. It translates to CASSLLEADSEQFF.